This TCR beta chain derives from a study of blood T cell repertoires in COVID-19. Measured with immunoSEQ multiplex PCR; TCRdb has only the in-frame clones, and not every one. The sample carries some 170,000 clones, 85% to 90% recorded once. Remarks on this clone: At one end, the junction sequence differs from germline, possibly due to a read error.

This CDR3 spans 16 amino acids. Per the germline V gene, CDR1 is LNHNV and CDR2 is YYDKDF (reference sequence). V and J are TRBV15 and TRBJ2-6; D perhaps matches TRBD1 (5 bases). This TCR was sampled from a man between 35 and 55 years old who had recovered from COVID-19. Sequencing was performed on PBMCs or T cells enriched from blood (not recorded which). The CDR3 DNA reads TGTGCCACCAGCAGGGGTGTAGGAATAGGGGTCAACGTCCTGACTTTC. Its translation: CATSRGVGIGVNVLTF. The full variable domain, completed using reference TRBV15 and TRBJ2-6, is DAMVIQNPRYQVTQFGKPVTLSCSQTLNHNVMYWYQQKSSQAPKLLFHYYDKDFNNEADTPDNFQSRRPNTSFCFLDIRSPGLGDTAMYLCATSRGVGIGVNVLTFGAGSRLTVL.